This T cell receptor (beta chain) was sequenced in a study of blood T cells in healthy people across ages. This clonotype appeared many times. A second about 6 to 11 cycle PCR used barcoded and J-beta primers. TCRdb itself ran the 5' RACE reads through MiXCR, one entry per CDR3 protein. The data show around 870,000 distinct CDR3 sequences, with 25% to 30% seen just once and around a sixth held by the top ten. The germline CDR1 and CDR2 sequences are SGHNT and YYREEE (reference sequence). The CDR3 has 14 residues. The germline V and J ends were trimmed by 5 bases and 3 bases, with 15 bases remaining between them.

This receptor was obtained from an elderly woman in good health. The source material was blood. The J gene is TRBJ2-7, the V gene TRBV5-4; D may be TRBD2 (6 bases). Here the CDR3 DNA reads TGTGCCAGCAGTTTTGCCGGGACTCACTACGAGCAGTACTTC. Translated, it gives CASSFAGTHYEQYF.